Below, 10 T cell receptor beta chains from the same sample are listed, as sequenced in a study of cytomegalovirus exposure and HLA in healthy donors. Primers for the PCR totalled 60 Vbeta and 13 Jbeta. TCRdb's table, derived via immunoSEQ multiplex PCR, lists solely in-frame clones and lacks some. The repertoire table contains roughly 140,000 clones. Sequenced input: PBMCs. The receptors stem from a male donor in good health and CMV-seronegative.

The genes are TRBV27 and TRBJ1-4; tentative D call: TRBD1 (6 bases). Trimming shortened V by 3 bases and J by 7 bases, and 9 bases separated the two germline ends. Germline V gene data show CDR1 as MNHEY and CDR2 as SMNVEV (reference sequence). The CDR3 runs to 13 residues. Here the CDR3 reads CASSFRGGEKLFF. The CDR3 DNA follows: TGTGCCAGCAGTTTCAGGGGTGGTGAAAAACTGTTTTTT.

The V and J genes are TRBV6-1 and TRBJ2-6; D gene uncertain. CDR3 length: 16 amino acids. Germline V gives CDR1 MNHNS, CDR2 SASEGT. Between the trimmed V and J ends, which lost 2 bases and 5 bases, there was a span of 13 bases. The CDR3 sequence: CASSETRGSRANVLTF. The CDR3, as DNA: TGTGCCAGCAGTGAAACCCGTGGTAGCCGGGCCAACGTCCTGACTTTC.

V gene TRBV6-5 combines with J gene TRBJ2-3; TRBD2 agrees at 9 bases. From germline, CDR1 is MNHEY and CDR2 SVGAGI. The CDR3 sequence is 16 residues long. J was trimmed by 0 bases and V by 0 bases; bases with no gene match: 1. Here the CDR3 DNA reads TGTGCCAGCAGTTACTCGGCGGGGGGGAGCACAGATACGCAGTATTTT. This codes for CASSYSAGGSTDTQYF.

The genes are TRBV12-5 and TRBJ2-2, with 7 bases fitting TRBD1. The CDR3 covers 14 residues. CDR1 LGHNT and CDR2 FRNRAP come from the germline V gene. Trimming removed 6 bases from V and 6 bases from J; junction bases left unmatched: 7. The CDR3 coding sequence is TGTGCTAGTGGCCTCACAGGGGTCCCCGGGGAGCTGTTTTTT. This translates into CASGLTGVPGELFF. Complete variable domain (other parts from reference TRBV12-5 and TRBJ2-2): DARVTQTPRHKVTEMGQEVTMRCQPILGHNTVFWYRQTMMQGLELLAYFRNRAPLDDSGMPKDRFSAEMPDATLATLKIQPSEPRDSAVYFCASGLTGVPGELFFGEGSRLTVL.

In the case of this clone: Other DNA sequences in this specimen translate into the identical CDR3. The rearrangement joins TRBV7-9 to TRBJ1-1, with unresolved D. This CDR3 has 13 amino acids. V was clipped by 3 bases and J by 1 base, with 6 bases between them. CDR1 is SEHNR and CDR2 is FQNEAQ in the germline V gene (reference sequence). CDR3 residues: CASSFGGNTEAFF. The DNA of the CDR3 is TGTGCCAGCAGCTTTGGCGGGAACACTGAAGCTTTCTTT.

The chain couples TRBV5-6 to TRBJ1-1; D not resolved. V shed 3 bases and J shed 6 bases, with 27 bases lying between them. CDR3 length: 18 amino acids. CDR1 and CDR2 from the germline V gene are SGHDT and YYEEEE. CDR3 nucleotides: TGTGCCAGCAGCTCGTTCCATGTCTTGGGTGGCGGGCTGGCTGAAGCTTTCTTT. It encodes CASSSFHVLGGGLAEAFF.

The chain couples TRBV7-9 to TRBJ1-4; the D gene is possibly TRBD1 (6 bases). Germline V lookup: CDR1 SEHNR, CDR2 FQNEAQ (reference sequence). The CDR3 sequence is 16 residues long. Trimming took 4 bases from V and 5 from J, leaving 17 bases between them. The CDR3 protein is CASSSLGGQWNEKLFF. The CDR3 region has the DNA TGTGCCAGCAGCTCACTCGGTGGACAGTGGAATGAAAAACTGTTTTTT.

This chain uses TRBV6-1 with TRBJ1-5; D may be TRBD1 (5 bases). V was trimmed by 2 bases and J by 3 bases, leaving 11 bases between them. CDR1 and CDR2 from the germline V gene are MNHNS and SASEGT. The CDR3 is made up of 15 amino acids. CDR3 protein: CASSEWRGFNQPQHF. CDR3 sequence (DNA): TGTGCCAGCAGTGAATGGAGGGGTTTCAATCAGCCCCAGCATTTT.

The chain's CDR3 is CASSASGYYGYTF. CDR3 nucleotides: TGTGCCAGCAGCGCATCAGGGTACTATGGCTACACCTTC. The gene calls are TRBV9 and TRBJ1-2; tentatively, D is TRBD1 (5 bases). CDR3 size: 13 residues. Trimming left V 3 bases short and J 3 bases short, with 9 bases between. Germline loops: CDR1 SGDLS, CDR2 YYNGEE.

The chain joins TRBV29-1 to TRBJ2-1; 8 positions agree with TRBD2. The CDR3 has 14 residues. J gave up 6 bases and V 2 bases, and 6 bases lay outside the gene matches. Looked up from germline, CDR1 is SQVTM and CDR2 is ANQGSEA. The CDR3 reads CSVESKAGGNEQFF. The CDR3, as DNA: TGCAGCGTTGAATCAAAGGCGGGGGGCAATGAGCAGTTCTTC.